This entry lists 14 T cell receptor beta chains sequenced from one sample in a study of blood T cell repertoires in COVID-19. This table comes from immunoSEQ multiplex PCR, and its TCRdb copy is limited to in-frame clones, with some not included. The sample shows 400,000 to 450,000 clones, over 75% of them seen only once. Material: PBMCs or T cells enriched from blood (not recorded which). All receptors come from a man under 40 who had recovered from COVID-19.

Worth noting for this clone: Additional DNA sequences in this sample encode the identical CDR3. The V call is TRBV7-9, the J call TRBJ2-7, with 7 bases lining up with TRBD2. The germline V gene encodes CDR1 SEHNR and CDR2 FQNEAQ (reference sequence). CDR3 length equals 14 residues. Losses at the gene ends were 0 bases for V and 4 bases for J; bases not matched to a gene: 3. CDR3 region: CASSLAGGSYEQYF. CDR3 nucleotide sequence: TGTGCCAGCAGCTTAGCGGGCGGGAGTTACGAGCAGTACTTC.

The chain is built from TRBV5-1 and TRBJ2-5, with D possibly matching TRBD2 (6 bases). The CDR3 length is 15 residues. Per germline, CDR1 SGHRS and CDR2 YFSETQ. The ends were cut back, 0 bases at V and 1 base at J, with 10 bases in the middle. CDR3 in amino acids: CASSLAPTSQETQYF. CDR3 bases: TGCGCCAGCAGCTTGGCCCCGACTAGCCAAGAGACCCAGTACTTC.

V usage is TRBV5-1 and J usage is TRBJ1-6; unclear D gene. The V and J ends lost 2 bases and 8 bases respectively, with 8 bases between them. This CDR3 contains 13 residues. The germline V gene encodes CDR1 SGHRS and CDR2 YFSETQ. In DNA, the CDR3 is TGCGCCAGCAGCTTCGGACTCGATTCACCCCTCCACTTT. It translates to CASSFGLDSPLHF.

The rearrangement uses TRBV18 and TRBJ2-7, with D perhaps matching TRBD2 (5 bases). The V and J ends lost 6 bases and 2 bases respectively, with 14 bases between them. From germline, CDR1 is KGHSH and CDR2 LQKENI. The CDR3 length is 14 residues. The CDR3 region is CASSPTSLTYEQYF. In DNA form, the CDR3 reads TGTGCCAGCTCCCCCACTAGTCTTACCTACGAGCAGTACTTC.

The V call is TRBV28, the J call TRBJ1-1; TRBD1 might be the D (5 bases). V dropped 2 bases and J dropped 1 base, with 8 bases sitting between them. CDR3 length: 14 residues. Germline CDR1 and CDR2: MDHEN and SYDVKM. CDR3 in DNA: TGTGCCAGCAGTTTAGAACAGGCGAACACTGAAGCTTTCTTT. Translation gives CASSLEQANTEAFF.

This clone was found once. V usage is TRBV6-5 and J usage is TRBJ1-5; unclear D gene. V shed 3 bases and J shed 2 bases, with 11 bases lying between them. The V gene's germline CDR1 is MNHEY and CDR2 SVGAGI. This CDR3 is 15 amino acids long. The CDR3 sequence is CASSYTGGGNQPQHF. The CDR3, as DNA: TGTGCCAGCAGTTATACCGGAGGTGGCAATCAGCCCCAGCATTTT.

The CDR3 sequence is CASSQESYLQSSGNTIYF. The CDR3 DNA reads as TGTGCCAGCAGCCAAGAAAGTTATTTACAGAGCTCTGGAAACACCATATATTTT. The rearrangement links TRBV14 to TRBJ1-3; D remains ambiguous. Germline assignment: CDR1 SGHDN and CDR2 FVKESK. V was trimmed by 0 bases and J by 0 bases, leaving 15 bases between them. CDR3 length: 18 amino acids.

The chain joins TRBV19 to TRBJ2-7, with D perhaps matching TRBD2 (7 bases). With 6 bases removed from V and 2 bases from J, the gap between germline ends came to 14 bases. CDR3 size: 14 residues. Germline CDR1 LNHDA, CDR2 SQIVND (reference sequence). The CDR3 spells CASRQGGSAYEQYF. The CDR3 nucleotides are TGTGCCAGTAGACAGGGCGGGAGTGCCTACGAGCAGTACTTC.

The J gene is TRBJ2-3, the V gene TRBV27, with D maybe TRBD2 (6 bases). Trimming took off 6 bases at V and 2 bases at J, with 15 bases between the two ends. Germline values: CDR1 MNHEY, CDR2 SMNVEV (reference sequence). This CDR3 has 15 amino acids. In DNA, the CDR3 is TGTGCCAGCAGCCAGTTGGGACTGAACACAGATACGCAGTATTTT. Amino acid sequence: CASSQLGLNTDTQYF.

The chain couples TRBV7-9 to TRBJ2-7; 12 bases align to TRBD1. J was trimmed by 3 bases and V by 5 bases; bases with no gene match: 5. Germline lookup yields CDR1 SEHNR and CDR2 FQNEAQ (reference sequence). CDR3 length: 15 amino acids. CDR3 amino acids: CASSGGQGAFYEQYF. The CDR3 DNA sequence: TGTGCCAGCAGCGGGGGACAGGGGGCTTTCTACGAGCAGTACTTC.

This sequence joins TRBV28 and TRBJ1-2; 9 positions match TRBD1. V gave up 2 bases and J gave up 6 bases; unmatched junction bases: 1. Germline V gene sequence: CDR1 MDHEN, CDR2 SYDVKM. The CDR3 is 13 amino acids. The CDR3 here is CASSLGQGNGYTF. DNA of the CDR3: TGTGCCAGCAGTTTAGGACAGGGGAATGGCTACACCTTC.

The chain's CDR3 is CASSSGGRASYEQYF. Here the CDR3 DNA reads TGTGCCAGCTCTTCGGGGGGGAGGGCTTCCTACGAGCAGTACTTC. V is TRBV28 and J is TRBJ2-7; the match to TRBD2 covers 8 bases. V lost 8 bases and J lost 1; bases outside the gene matches: 10. Germline V gene data show CDR1 as MDHEN and CDR2 as SYDVKM. This CDR3 region has 15 residues.

CDR3 in amino acids: CASSQEGGQVLPNEKLFF. DNA of the CDR3: TGTGCCAGCAGCCAAGAGGGTGGGCAGGTCCTCCCTAATGAAAAACTGTTTTTT. The chain uses TRBV4-2 and TRBJ1-4; D not certain. V lost 0 bases, J lost 3 bases, and 17 bases lay in between. Per germline, CDR1 LGHNA and CDR2 YNFKEQ. CDR3 length: 18 residues.

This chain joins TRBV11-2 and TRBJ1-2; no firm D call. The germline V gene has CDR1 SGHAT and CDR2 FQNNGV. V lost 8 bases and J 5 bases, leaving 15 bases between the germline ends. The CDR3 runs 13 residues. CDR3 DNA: TGTGCCAGCGCCCGGGGTCCCTCATATGGCTACACCTTC. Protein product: CASARGPSYGYTF.